These 3 T cell receptor beta chains were sequenced from one sample in a study of patients and donors after allogeneic stem cell transplantation. TCRdb passed the RT-PCR reads through MiXCR, listing each CDR3 protein once. This sample has about 960,000 distinct CDR3 sequences, with more than 15% found just once. Sequenced: blood, either unsorted or a sorted T cell fraction (not recorded which). Receptors were obtained from a human donor who was either an allogeneic HSCT recipient or a stem cell or donor lymphocyte infusion donor (not recorded which). It is not recorded whose cells these are; they may come from a transplant donor.

The sample holds a few counts of this clonotype. The V call is TRBV20-1, the J call TRBJ1-1; D is ambiguous. The CDR3 runs 13 residues. Germline loops: CDR1 DFQATT, CDR2 SNEGSKA (reference sequence). Trimming pared 3 bases from V and 5 bases from J, leaving 13 bases between. CDR3: CSASPLRRTEAFF. The CDR3 bases are TGCAGTGCTAGTCCCCTGAGGCGTACTGAAGCTTTCTTT.

The genes are TRBV27 and TRBJ2-1; 13 bases fit TRBD2. After removal of 6 bases from V and 12 bases from J, the junction contained 8 bases not matched to a gene. This CDR3 is 14 amino acids long. Germline V gene data show CDR1 as MNHEY and CDR2 as SMNVEV (reference sequence). The CDR3 DNA is TGTGCCAGCAGGGGGCAGGGACTAGCGGGAAGGCAGTTCTTC. Translated: CASRGQGLAGRQFF.

This clonotype was seen only a few times. This chain uses TRBV10-3 with TRBJ2-3, with TRBD2 matching 12 bases. CDR3 length: 14 amino acids. V dropped 6 bases and J dropped 3; count of bases not matched to a gene: 1. Germline V CDR1 and CDR2: ENHRY, SYGVKD. The CDR3 sequence is CAIRTSGRTDTQYF. The CDR3 coding sequence is TGTGCCATCAGAACTAGCGGGAGGACAGATACGCAGTATTTT.